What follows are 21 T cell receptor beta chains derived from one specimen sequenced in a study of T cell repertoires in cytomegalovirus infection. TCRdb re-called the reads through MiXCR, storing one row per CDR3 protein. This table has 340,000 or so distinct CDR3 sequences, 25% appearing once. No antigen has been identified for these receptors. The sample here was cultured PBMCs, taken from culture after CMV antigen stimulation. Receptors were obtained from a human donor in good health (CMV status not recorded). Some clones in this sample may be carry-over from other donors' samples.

The CDR3 loop reads CSVGTGGGQPQHF. Here the CDR3 DNA reads TGCAGCGTTGGAACAGGGGGAGGCCAGCCCCAGCATTTT. V gene TRBV29-1 combines with J gene TRBJ1-5, with 8 bases identical to TRBD1. Germline V gene data show CDR1 as SQVTM and CDR2 as ANQGSEA. The CDR3 is made up of 13 amino acids. Germline trimming cut 4 bases from V and 7 bases from J; bases unmatched to any gene: 6.

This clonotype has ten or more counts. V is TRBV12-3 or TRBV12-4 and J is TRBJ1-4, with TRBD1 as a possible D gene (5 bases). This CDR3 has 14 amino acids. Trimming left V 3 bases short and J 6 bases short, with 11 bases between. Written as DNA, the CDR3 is TGTGCCAGCAGTTTCAGGCAGGGATATGAAAAACTGTTTTTT. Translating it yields CASSFRQGYEKLFF.

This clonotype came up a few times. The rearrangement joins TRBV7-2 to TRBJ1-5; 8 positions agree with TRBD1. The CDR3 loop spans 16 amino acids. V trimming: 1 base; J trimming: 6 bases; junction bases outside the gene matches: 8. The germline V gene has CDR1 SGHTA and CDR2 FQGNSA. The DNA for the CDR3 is TGTGCCAGCAGCTTAGTGGCAGGGGGCGAAGGTCAGCCCCAGCATTTT. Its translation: CASSLVAGGEGQPQHF.

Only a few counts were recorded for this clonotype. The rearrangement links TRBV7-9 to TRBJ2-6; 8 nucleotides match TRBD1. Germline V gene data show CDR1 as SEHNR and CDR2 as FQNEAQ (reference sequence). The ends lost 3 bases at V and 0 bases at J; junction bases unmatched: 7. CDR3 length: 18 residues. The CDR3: CASSLVRGRSSGANVLTF. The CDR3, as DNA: TGTGCCAGCAGCTTGGTCAGGGGGCGCAGCTCTGGGGCCAACGTCCTGACTTTC.

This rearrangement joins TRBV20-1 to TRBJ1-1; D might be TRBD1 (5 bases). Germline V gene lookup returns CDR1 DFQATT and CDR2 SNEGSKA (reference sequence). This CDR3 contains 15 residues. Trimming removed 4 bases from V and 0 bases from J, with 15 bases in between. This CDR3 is CSANELRALNTEAFF. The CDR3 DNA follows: TGCAGTGCTAACGAACTCAGGGCGCTGAACACTGAAGCTTTCTTT.

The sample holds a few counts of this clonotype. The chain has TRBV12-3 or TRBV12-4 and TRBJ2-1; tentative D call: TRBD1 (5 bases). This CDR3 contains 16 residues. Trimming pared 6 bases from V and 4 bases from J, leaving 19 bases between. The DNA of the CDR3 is TGTGCCAGCAGCCCAATTCAACAGGTTGGTTACAATGAGCAGTTCTTC. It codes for CASSPIQQVGYNEQFF.

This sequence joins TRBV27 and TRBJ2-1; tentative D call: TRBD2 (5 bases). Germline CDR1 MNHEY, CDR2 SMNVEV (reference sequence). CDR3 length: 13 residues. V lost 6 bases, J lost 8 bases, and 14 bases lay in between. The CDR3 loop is CASSHIPGDEQFF. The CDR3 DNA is TGTGCCAGCAGCCACATCCCCGGGGATGAGCAGTTCTTC.

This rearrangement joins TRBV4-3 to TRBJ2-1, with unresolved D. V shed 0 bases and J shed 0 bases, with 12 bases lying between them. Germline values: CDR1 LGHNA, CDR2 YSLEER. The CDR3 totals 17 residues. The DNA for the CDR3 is TGCGCCAGCAGCCAAGATGGAAGAGCCAGCTCCTACAATGAGCAGTTCTTC. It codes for CASSQDGRASSYNEQFF.

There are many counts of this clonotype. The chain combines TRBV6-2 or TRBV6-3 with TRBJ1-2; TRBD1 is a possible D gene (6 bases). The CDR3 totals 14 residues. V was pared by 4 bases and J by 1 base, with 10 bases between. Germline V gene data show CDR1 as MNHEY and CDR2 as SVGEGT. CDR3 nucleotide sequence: TGTGCCAGCAGTTGGGACACGATTAACTATGGCTACACCTTC. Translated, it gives CASSWDTINYGYTF.

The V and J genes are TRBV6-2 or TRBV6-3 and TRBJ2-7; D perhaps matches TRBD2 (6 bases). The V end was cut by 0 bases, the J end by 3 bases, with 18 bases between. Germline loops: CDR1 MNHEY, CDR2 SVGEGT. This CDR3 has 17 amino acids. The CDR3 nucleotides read TGTGCCAGCAGTTACTCTACGGAGGGCCGATATTTCTACGAGCAGTACGTC. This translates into CASSYSTEGRYFYEQYV.

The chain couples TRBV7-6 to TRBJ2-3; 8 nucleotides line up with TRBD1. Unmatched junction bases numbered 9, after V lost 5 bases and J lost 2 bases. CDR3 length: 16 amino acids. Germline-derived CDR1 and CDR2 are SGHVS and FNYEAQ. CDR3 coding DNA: TGTGCCAGCAGCCTTGGACAGGGTTTAAACACAGATACGCAGTATTTT. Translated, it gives CASSLGQGLNTDTQYF. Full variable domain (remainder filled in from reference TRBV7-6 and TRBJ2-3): GAGVSQSPRYKVTKRGQDVALRCDPISGHVSLYWYRQALGQGPEFLTYFNYEAQQDKSGLPNDRFSAERPEGSISTLTIQRTEQRDSAMYRCASSLGQGLNTDTQYFGPGTRLTVL.

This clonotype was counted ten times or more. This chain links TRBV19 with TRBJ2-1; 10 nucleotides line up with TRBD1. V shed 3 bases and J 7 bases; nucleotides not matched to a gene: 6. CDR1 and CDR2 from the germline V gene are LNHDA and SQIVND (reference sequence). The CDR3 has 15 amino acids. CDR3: CASSMTGGRGNEQFF. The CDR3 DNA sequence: TGTGCCAGTAGTATGACAGGGGGCCGGGGAAATGAGCAGTTCTTC.

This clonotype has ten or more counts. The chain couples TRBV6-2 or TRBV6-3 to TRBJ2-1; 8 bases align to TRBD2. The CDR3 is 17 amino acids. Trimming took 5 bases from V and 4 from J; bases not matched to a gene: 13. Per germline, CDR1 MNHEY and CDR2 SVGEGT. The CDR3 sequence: CASSLIRTSGGYNEQFF. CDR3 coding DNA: TGTGCCAGCAGTCTCATTAGAACTAGCGGAGGTTACAATGAGCAGTTCTTC.

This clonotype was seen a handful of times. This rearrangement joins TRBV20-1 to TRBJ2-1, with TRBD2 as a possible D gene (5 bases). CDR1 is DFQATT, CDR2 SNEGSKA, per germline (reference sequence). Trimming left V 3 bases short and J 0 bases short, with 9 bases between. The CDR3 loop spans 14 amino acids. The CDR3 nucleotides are TGCAGTGCTAGGGATGGGAGCTCCTACAATGAGCAGTTCTTC. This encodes CSARDGSSYNEQFF.

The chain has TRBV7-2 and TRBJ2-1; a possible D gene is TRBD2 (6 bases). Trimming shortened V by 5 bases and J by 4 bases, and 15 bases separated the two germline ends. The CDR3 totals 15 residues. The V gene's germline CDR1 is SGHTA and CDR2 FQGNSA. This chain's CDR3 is CASSKLAGPYNEQFF. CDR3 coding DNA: TGTGCCAGCAGCAAACTAGCAGGTCCTTACAATGAGCAGTTCTTC.

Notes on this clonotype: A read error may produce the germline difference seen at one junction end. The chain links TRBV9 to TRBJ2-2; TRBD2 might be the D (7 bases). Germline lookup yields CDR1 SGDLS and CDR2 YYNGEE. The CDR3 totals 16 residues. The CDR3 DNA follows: TGTGCCAGCAGCGTAGTTTCGGGGGGCAACACCGTGGAGCTGTTTTTT. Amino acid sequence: CASSVVSGGNTVELFF.

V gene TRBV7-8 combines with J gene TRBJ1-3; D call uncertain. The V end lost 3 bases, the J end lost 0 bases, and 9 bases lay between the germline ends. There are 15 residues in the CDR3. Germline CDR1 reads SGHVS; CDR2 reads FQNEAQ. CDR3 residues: CASSFEGPSGNTIYF. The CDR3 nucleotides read TGTGCCAGCAGCTTTGAGGGCCCCTCTGGAAACACCATATATTTT.

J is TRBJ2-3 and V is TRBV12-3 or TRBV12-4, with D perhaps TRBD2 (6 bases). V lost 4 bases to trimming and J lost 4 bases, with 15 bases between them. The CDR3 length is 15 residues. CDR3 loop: CASSSKREYADTQYF. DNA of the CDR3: TGTGCCAGCAGTTCGAAACGGGAGTACGCAGATACGCAGTATTTT.

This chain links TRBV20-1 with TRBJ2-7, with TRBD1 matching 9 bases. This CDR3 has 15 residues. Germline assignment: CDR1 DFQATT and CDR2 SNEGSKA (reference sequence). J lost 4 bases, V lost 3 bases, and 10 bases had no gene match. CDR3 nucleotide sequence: TGCAGTGCTAGCGGCACGGGACAGGGAAATTACGAGCAGTACTTC. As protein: CSASGTGQGNYEQYF.

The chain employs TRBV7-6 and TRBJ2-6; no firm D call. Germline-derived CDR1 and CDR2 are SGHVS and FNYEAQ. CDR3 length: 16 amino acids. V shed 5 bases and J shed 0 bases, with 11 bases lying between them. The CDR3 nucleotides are TGTGCCAGCAGCCCACGTCCCTTCTCTGGGGCCAACGTCCTGACTTTC. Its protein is CASSPRPFSGANVLTF.

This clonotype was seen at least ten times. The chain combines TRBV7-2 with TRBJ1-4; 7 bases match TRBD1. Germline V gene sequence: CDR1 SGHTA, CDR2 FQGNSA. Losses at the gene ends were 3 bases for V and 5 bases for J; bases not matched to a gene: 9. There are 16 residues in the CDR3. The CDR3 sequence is CASSLSSTGRNEKLFF. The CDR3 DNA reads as TGTGCCAGCAGCTTGTCTTCGACAGGGAGAAATGAAAAACTGTTTTTT.